This T cell receptor beta chain was found in a study of control samples from healthy donors and cancer patients. The protocol was immunoSEQ multiplex PCR, while the TCRdb copy is restricted to in-frame clones and leaves out a portion. Among roughly 150,000 clones listed, about 90% were seen once. Germline V gives CDR1 LGHNA, CDR2 YSLEER. Trimming cost V 0 bases and J 3 bases, with 6 bases left between them. The CDR3 is 14 amino acids. The sequence derives from a woman in her twenties or thirties in good health. Sequencing input: blood. V and J are TRBV4-3 and TRBJ2-4; D unresolved. The CDR3 loop reads CASSQDTGKNIQYF. CDR3 nucleotide sequence: TGCGCCAGCAGCCAAGACACGGGCAAAAACATTCAGTACTTC.